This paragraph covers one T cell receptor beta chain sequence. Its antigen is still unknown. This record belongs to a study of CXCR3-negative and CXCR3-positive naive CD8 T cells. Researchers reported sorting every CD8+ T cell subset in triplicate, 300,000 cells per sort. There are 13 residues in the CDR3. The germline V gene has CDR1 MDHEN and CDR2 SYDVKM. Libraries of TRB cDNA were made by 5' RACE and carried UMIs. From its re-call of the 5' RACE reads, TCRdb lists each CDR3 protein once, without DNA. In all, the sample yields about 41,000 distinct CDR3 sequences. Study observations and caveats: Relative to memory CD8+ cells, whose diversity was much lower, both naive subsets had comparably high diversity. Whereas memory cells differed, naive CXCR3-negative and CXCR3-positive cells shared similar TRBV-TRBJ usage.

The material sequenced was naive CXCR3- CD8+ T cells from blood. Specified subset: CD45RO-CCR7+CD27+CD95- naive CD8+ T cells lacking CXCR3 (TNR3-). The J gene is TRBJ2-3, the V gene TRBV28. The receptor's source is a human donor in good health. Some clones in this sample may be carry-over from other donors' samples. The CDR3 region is CASRTDFTDTQYF.